Each of the 12 T cell receptor beta chains below was sequenced from the same sample in a study of response to subunit inactivated influenza vaccine. From the RT-PCR reads, TCRdb called clonotypes with MiXCR, one entry per CDR3 protein. The sample yields 650,000 to 800,000 distinct CDR3 sequences, roughly 20% seen once. The starting material was PBMCs from blood, obtained more than 4 days after vaccination. The origin of the receptors is a man aged 45 to 65 who received an inactivated influenza vaccine.

V is TRBV9 and J is TRBJ2-6; either TRBD1 or TRBD2 may supply D (5 bases each). The germline gives CDR1 SGDLS, CDR2 YYNGEE. With 2 bases removed from V and 4 bases from J, the gap between germline ends came to 28 bases. The CDR3 contains 21 residues. In DNA, the CDR3 is TGTGCCAGCAGCGTCTACCCCAAGACGTCAGGGAGACTTACCGGGGCCAACGTCCTGACTTTC. Translating gives CASSVYPKTSGRLTGANVLTF.

The chain links TRBV15 to TRBJ1-6; 9 nucleotides line up with TRBD1. This CDR3 spans 15 amino acids. The J segment lost 9 bases and the V segment lost 1 base, leaving 4 bases of the junction unmatched. Germline assignment: CDR1 LNHNV and CDR2 YYDKDF (reference sequence). In DNA, the CDR3 is TGTGCCACCAGCAGAGTCGGACAGGGGACTTCACCCCTCCACTTT. Its translation: CATSRVGQGTSPLHF. The variable domain in full, completed from reference TRBV15 and TRBJ1-6, reads DAMVIQNPRYQVTQFGKPVTLSCSQTLNHNVMYWYQQKSSQAPKLLFHYYDKDFNNEADTPDNFQSRRPNTSFCFLDIRSPGLGDTAMYLCATSRVGQGTSPLHFGNGTRLTVT.

This clonotype has a handful of counts. CDR3: CASSLGQGGRRTDTQYF. CDR3 coding DNA: TGTGCCAGCAGCTTAGGGCAAGGCGGGAGGAGGACAGATACGCAGTATTTT. This chain uses TRBV11-2 with TRBJ2-3, with 8 bases identical to TRBD2. The germline gives CDR1 SGHAT, CDR2 FQNNGV. This CDR3 region has 17 residues. Trimming cost V 1 base and J 3 bases; bases outside gene matches: 9. The full variable domain, in which reference TRBV11-2 and TRBJ2-3 provide the parts outside the CDR3, is EAGVAQSPRYKIIEKRQSVAFWCNPISGHATLYWYQQILGQGPKLLIQFQNNGVVDDSQLPKDRFSAERLKGVDSTLKIQPAKLEDSAVYLCASSLGQGGRRTDTQYFGPGTRLTVL.

This clonotype was seen a few times. V is TRBV20-1 and J is TRBJ2-6, with D possibly matching TRBD1 (5 bases). Trimming pared 2 bases from V and 0 bases from J, leaving 11 bases between. The CDR3 spans 16 residues. Germline CDR1 and CDR2: DFQATT and SNEGSKA (reference sequence). In DNA, the CDR3 is TGCAGTGCTAGAACAAGGGGCAGCTCTGGGGCCAACGTCCTGACTTTC. It specifies CSARTRGSSGANVLTF.

The CDR3 region has the DNA TGTGCCAGCAGCACACGACAGGGAATGGGTGAAGCTTTCTTT. It codes for CASSTRQGMGEAFF. The chain uses TRBV6-2 or TRBV6-3 and TRBJ1-1, with 7 bases matching TRBD1. The CDR3 totals 14 residues. Germline V gene lookup returns CDR1 MNHEY and CDR2 SVGEGT. V lost 6 bases, J lost 7 bases, and 11 bases stayed unmatched.

CDR3 loop: CASRRDTDYEQYF. CDR3 nucleotides: TGTGCCAGCAGGCGGGACACTGACTACGAGCAGTACTTC. The rearrangement joins TRBV6-2 or TRBV6-3 to TRBJ2-7; D tentatively fits TRBD1 or TRBD2 (6 bases each). Per the germline V gene, CDR1 is MNHEY and CDR2 is SVGEGT. With 6 bases removed from V and 3 bases from J, the gap between germline ends came to 12 bases. The CDR3 covers 13 residues.

The rearrangement uses TRBV12-3 or TRBV12-4 and TRBJ2-5, with D possibly called TRBD1 or TRBD2 (5 bases each). V lost 3 bases to trimming and J lost 6 bases, with 14 bases between them. The CDR3 runs 14 residues. CDR3 sequence: CASSLLGVGKTQYF. In DNA, the CDR3 is TGTGCCAGCAGTTTGTTGGGGGTAGGGAAGACCCAGTACTTC.

This clonotype appeared many times. The chain employs TRBV20-1 and TRBJ2-2, with 9 bases that match TRBD1. From germline, CDR1 is DFQATT and CDR2 SNEGSKA (reference sequence). CDR3 length: 14 amino acids. With V trimmed by 1 base and J by 3 bases, 0 bases remained unmatched. In DNA, the CDR3 is TGCAGTGCTAGAGGGACAGGGGACACCGGGGAGCTGTTTTTT. Protein: CSARGTGDTGELFF.

This clonotype was seen a handful of times. The J gene is TRBJ1-4, the V gene TRBV20-1; D gene unclear. Germline V CDR1 and CDR2: DFQATT, SNEGSKA (reference sequence). The CDR3 covers 12 residues. CDR3 amino acids: CRGSGPNEKLFF. The DNA of the CDR3 is TGCAGGGGCTCGGGCCCAAATGAAAAACTGTTTTTT.

The count of this clonotype is one. The V gene is TRBV9, the J gene TRBJ2-1, with a weak D call TRBD1 (6 bases). V was cut by 3 bases and J by 2 bases, with 15 bases left in between. This CDR3 comprises 16 residues. In germline, CDR1 is SGDLS, CDR2 YYNGEE. CDR3 DNA: TGTGCCAGCAGCGCCTCCGGGACACTAACCTACAATGAGCAGTTCTTC. Translating gives CASSASGTLTYNEQFF.

This clonotype was seen a handful of times. V gene TRBV4-2 combines with J gene TRBJ2-3; D may be TRBD2 (7 bases). From germline, CDR1 is LGHNA and CDR2 YNFKEQ. Trimming pared 1 base from V and 5 bases from J, leaving 19 bases between. The CDR3 covers 17 residues. The CDR3 loop reads CASSQVKGGSGKDTQYF. The CDR3 nucleotides read TGTGCCAGCAGCCAAGTTAAAGGGGGGAGCGGGAAAGATACGCAGTATTTT.

The table lists this clonotype with a few counts. The V call is TRBV7-3, the J call TRBJ2-1, with TRBD2 identical over 11 bases. Trimming cost V 5 bases and J 4 bases; bases outside gene matches: 7. This CDR3 has 16 amino acids. Per the germline V gene, CDR1 is SGHTA and CDR2 is FQGTGA. This chain's CDR3 is CASSPQLAGGYNEQFF. The CDR3 bases are TGTGCCAGCAGCCCCCAGCTAGCGGGAGGTTACAATGAGCAGTTCTTC. Supplemented by reference TRBV7-3 and TRBJ2-1, the full variable domain reads GAGVSQTPSNKVTEKGKYVELRCDPISGHTALYWYRQSLGQGPEFLIYFQGTGAADDSGLPNDRFFAVRPEGSVSTLKIQRTERGDSAVYLCASSPQLAGGYNEQFFGPGTRLTVL.